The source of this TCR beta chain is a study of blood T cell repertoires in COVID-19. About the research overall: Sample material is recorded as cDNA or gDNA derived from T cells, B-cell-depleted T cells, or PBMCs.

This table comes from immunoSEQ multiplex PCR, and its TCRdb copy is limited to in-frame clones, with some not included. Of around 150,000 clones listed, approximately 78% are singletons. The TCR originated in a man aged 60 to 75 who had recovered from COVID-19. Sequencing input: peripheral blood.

The CDR3 DNA reads TGTGCCAGCAGCTTACCCGGTGGGACTAGCGGGAGGTTGTACTTC. Protein product: CASSLPGGTSGRLYF. J is TRBJ2-7 and V is TRBV7-2; 15 nucleotides match TRBD2. V dropped 2 bases and J dropped 12; count of bases not matched to a gene: 8. The CDR3 has 15 residues. Germline V lookup: CDR1 SGHTA, CDR2 FQGNSA. The full variable domain, rest sourced from reference TRBV7-2 and TRBJ2-7, is GAGVSQSPSNKVTEKGKDVELRCDPISGHTALYWYRQSLGQGLEFLIYFQGNSAPDKSGLPSDRFSAERTGGSVSTLTIQRTQQEDSAVYLCASSLPGGTSGRLYFGPGTRLTVT.